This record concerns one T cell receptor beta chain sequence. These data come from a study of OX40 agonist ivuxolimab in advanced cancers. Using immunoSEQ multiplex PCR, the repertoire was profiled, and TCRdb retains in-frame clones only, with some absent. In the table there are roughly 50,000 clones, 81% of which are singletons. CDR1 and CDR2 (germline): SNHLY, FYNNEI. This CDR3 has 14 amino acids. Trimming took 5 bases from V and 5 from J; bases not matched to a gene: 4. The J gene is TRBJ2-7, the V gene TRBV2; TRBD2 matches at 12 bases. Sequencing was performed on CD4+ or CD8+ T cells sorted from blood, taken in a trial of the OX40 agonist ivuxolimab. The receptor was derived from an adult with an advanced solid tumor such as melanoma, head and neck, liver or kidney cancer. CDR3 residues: CASSSRLAGDEQYF. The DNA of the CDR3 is TGTGCCAGCAGTTCACGACTAGCGGGAGACGAGCAGTACTTC.